These T cell receptor beta chains were read from a single sample in a study of OX40 agonist ivuxolimab in advanced cancers. The table came from immunoSEQ multiplex PCR; TCRdb's copy has only in-frame clones and leaves some out. The sample lists around 26,000 clones; around three quarters were seen once. The sequenced sample was CD4+ or CD8+ T cells sorted from blood, obtained in a trial of the OX40 agonist ivuxolimab. The receptors here all came from an adult with an advanced solid tumor such as melanoma, head and neck, liver or kidney cancer. Both conserved end residues are part of each CDR3. A D gene is named only where the DNA matches it firmly. Clone sizes are given selectively: once, few, many, or a class where the clone is expanded.

d_call j_call v_call clone_size cdr3_aa cdr3_nt
TRBD1 TRBJ1-4 TRBV5-5 - CASSLEGGHEKLFF TGTGCCAGCAGCTTGGAAGGGGGCCATGAAAAACTGTTTTTT
TRBD1 TRBJ2-5 TRBV4-3 - CASSQEVQGGETQYF TGCGCCAGCAGCCAAGAGGTACAGGGGGGCGAGACCCAGTACTTC
- TRBJ1-3 TRBV30 - CAWRTGLLGNTIYF TGTGCCTGGAGAACAGGGCTTCTTGGAAACACCATATATTTT
- TRBJ1-6 TRBV7-2 - CASSLGWGGAGYAPLHF TGTGCCAGCAGCTTGGGGTGGGGGGGCGCCGGGTATGCACCCCTCCACTTT
- TRBJ2-7 TRBV6-6 - CASKARQGGYEQYF TGTGCCAGCAAAGCACGACAGGGAGGTTACGAGCAGTACTTC
TRBD1 TRBJ1-5 TRBV5-1 - CASSGGQGGPQHF TGCGCCAGCAGCGGGGGACAGGGTGGGCCCCAGCATTTT
- TRBJ1-5 TRBV6-1 few CASSESGQGHQPQHF TGTGCCAGCAGTGAAAGTGGGCAGGGCCATCAGCCCCAGCATTTT
TRBD1 TRBJ2-7 TRBV11-3 - CASRNTGASEQYF TGTGCCAGCAGAAATACAGGGGCTAGCGAGCAGTACTTC
- TRBJ2-2 TRBV2 - CASGSGANTGELFF TGTGCCAGTGGTAGTGGCGCGAACACCGGGGAGCTGTTTTTT
- TRBJ1-4 TRBV6-1 - CASSELAAPRGKLFF TGTGCCAGCAGTGAACTGGCAGCTCCTCGTGGAAAACTGTTTTTT
- TRBJ1-3 TRBV29-1 - CSVAAGPSLSGNTIYF TGCAGCGTTGCGGCGGGGCCTTCGCTCTCTGGAAACACCATATATTTT
TRBD1 TRBJ1-2 TRBV27 few CASRRAGQNYGYTF TGTGCCAGCAGGCGCGCGGGACAGAACTATGGCTACACCTTC
TRBD1 TRBJ1-1 TRBV6-5 - CASSYSTGMGTEAFF TGTGCCAGCAGTTACTCGACAGGGATGGGCACTGAAGCTTTCTTT
- TRBJ1-6 TRBV18 once CASSPSDSYNSPLHF TGTGCCAGCTCACCATCAGACTCCTATAATTCACCCCTCCACTTT
- TRBJ1-6 TRBV6-4 few CASSESPRSPLHF TGTGCCAGCAGTGAAAGTCCCCGCTCACCCCTCCACTTT
- TRBJ1-1 TRBV29-1 - CSVEGVDGIAWHTEAFF TGCAGCGTTGAAGGGGTCGACGGCATTGCGTGGCACACTGAAGCTTTCTTT
TRBD1 TRBJ1-2 TRBV7-2 - CASSSGQGLGYTF TGTGCCAGCAGCTCTGGACAGGGTTTAGGCTACACCTTC
- TRBJ2-7 TRBV6-5 few CASSSTTISYEQYF TGTGCCAGCAGTTCTACAACTATCTCCTACGAGCAGTACTTC
- TRBJ2-3 TRBV4-2 - CASSLDGQFSTDTQYF TGTGCCAGCAGTCTGGACGGTCAGTTTAGCACAGATACGCAGTATTTT
- TRBJ1-6 TRBV6-5 few CASRLLDGSPLHF TGTGCCAGCAGACTCCTGGACGGATCACCCCTCCACTTT
- TRBJ1-2 TRBV20-1 - CSASPGGRSTF TGCAGTGCTTCCCCCGGGGGAAGGAGCACCTTC
TRBD1 TRBJ1-5 TRBV5-1 - CASRFDRGQPQHF TGCGCCAGCAGGTTCGACAGGGGACAGCCCCAGCATTTT
- TRBJ1-2 TRBV9 - CASSAREPNYTF TGTGCCAGCAGCGCCCGGGAGCCTAACTACACCTTC
- TRBJ1-1 TRBV19 medium-sized CASTSGLAAFF TGTGCCAGTACCTCAGGGTTGGCAGCTTTCTTT
- TRBJ1-2 TRBV5-5 - CASSFKGDGYTF TGTGCCAGCAGCTTTAAAGGGGATGGCTACACCTTC
- TRBJ2-1 TRBV6-5 - CASKRGSSYNEQFF TGTGCCAGCAAACGGGGGAGCTCCTACAATGAGCAGTTCTTC
- TRBJ1-4 TRBV6-5 - CASSRNPGSAEKLFF TGTGCCAGCAGTCGGAACCCGGGTTCTGCCGAAAAACTGTTTTTT
- TRBJ2-5 TRBV7-2 - CASSLRGGTEETQYF TGTGCCAGCAGCTTAAGGGGCGGGACCGAAGAGACCCAGTACTTC
- TRBJ1-4 TRBV6-5 - CASRLGGAGEEKLFF TGTGCCAGCCGCTTGGGGGGGGCCGGCGAGGAAAAACTGTTTTTT
TRBD2 TRBJ2-1 TRBV6-6 once CASKRGGGYNEQFF TGTGCCAGCAAGCGGGGGGGCGGATACAATGAGCAGTTCTTC
- TRBJ2-7 TRBV6-5 - CASIAPDATYEQYF TGTGCCAGCATTGCCCCGGATGCTACCTACGAGCAGTACTTC
- TRBJ2-7 TRBV5-4 - CASSARGGGYSYEQYF TGTGCCAGCAGCGCCCGAGGGGGGGGCTACTCCTACGAGCAGTACTTC
- TRBJ2-7 TRBV11-2 - CASSLGPISYEQYF TGTGCCAGCAGCTTAGGTCCCATTTCCTACGAGCAGTACTTC